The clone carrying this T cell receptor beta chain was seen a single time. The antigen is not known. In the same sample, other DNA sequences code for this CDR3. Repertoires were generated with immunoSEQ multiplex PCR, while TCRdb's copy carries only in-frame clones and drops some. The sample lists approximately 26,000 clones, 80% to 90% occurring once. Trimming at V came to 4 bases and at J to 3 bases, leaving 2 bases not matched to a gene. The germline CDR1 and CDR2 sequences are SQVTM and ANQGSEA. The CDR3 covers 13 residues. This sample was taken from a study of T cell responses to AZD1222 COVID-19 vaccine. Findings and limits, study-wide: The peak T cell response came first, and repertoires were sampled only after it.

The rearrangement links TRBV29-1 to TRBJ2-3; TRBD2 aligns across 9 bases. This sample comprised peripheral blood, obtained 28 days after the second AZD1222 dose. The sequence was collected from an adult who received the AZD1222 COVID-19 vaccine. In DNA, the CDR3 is TGCAGCGTTGGGCGGGGGGGAACAGATACGCAGTATTTT. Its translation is CSVGRGGTDTQYF.